These 7 T cell receptor beta chains came from one sample sequenced in a study of T-cell reconstitution after alpha-beta-depleted transplantation in children. The authors prepared the TCRbeta library with unique molecular identifiers. TCRdb reprocessed the PCR reads with MiXCR, giving one entry per CDR3 protein. The table lists about 980,000 distinct CDR3 sequences, about 31% of them singletons. The material sequenced was PBMCs, mostly from graft donor cells, taken 360 days after TCRalphabeta/CD19-depleted stem cell transplant. All receptors come from a boy younger than two who had a stem cell transplant for SCID, so the T cells may come from the graft donor.

V usage is TRBV7-6 and J usage is TRBJ2-2, with 8 bases identical to TRBD2. The CDR3 is made up of 18 amino acids. V shed 1 base, J shed 1 base, and the junction held 8 bases outside the gene matches. The germline CDR1 and CDR2 sequences are SGHVS and FNYEAQ. The DNA of the CDR3 is TGTGCCAGCAGCTTAGTTTTCGGGCTAGCGGGGAACACCGGGGAGCTGTTTTTT. Amino acid sequence: CASSLVFGLAGNTGELFF.

This clonotype came up a few times. The chain couples TRBV10-3 to TRBJ2-7; 8 bases line up with TRBD1. The V gene end was trimmed by 4 bases and the J gene end by 6 bases; junction bases not matched to a gene: 8. Germline V gene sequence: CDR1 ENHRY, CDR2 SYGVKD. The CDR3 length is 14 residues. CDR3 loop: CAISGQGLSGEQYF. CDR3 sequence (DNA): TGTGCCATCAGTGGACAGGGGTTGTCTGGCGAGCAGTACTTC.

J is TRBJ2-3 and V is TRBV6-5; 8 bases map to TRBD2. There are 16 residues in the CDR3. Germline V CDR1 and CDR2: MNHEY, SVGAGI. After removal of 4 bases from V and 2 bases from J, the junction contained 8 bases not matched to a gene. The CDR3 nucleotides are TGTGCCAGCAGTTTCGGCTGGCGGGGGGCCACAGATACGCAGTATTTT. Protein product: CASSFGWRGATDTQYF.

This clonotype was found a few times. The chain is built from TRBV4-1 and TRBJ2-7, with 8 positions matching TRBD2. The CDR3 spans 15 residues. Germline V CDR1 and CDR2: MGHRA, YSYEKL. V lost 0 bases, J lost 3 bases, and 4 bases stayed unmatched. The CDR3 nucleotides are TGCGCCAGCAGCCAAGACGGGACTAGTGGCTACGAGCAGTACTTC. Its protein is CASSQDGTSGYEQYF.

The genes are TRBV2 and TRBJ2-5; D remains unclear. This CDR3 is built from 11 residues. Per germline, CDR1 SNHLY and CDR2 FYNNEI. V shed 7 bases and J shed 4 bases, with 7 bases lying between them. The CDR3 reads CASTARETQYF. In DNA form, the CDR3 reads TGTGCCAGCACGGCGCGAGAGACCCAGTACTTC.

The chain recombines TRBV7-9 with TRBJ2-1; 8 positions agree with TRBD2. V lost 9 bases to trimming and J lost 6 bases; unmatched junction nucleotides: 10. Germline CDR1 SEHNR, CDR2 FQNEAQ (reference sequence). The CDR3 sequence is 14 residues long. The CDR3 DNA reads as TGTGCCAGTCCGCGCGGGGGGCAACGCAATGAGCAGTTCTTC. Residues: CASPRGGQRNEQFF.

V gene TRBV3-1 combines with J gene TRBJ2-2; 7 nucleotides agree with TRBD1. Germline loops: CDR1 LGHDT, CDR2 YNNKEL (reference sequence). The ends lost 6 bases at V and 7 bases at J; junction bases unmatched: 5. The CDR3 runs 13 residues. CDR3 coding DNA: TGTGCCAGCAGACGGACAGGAAGCGGGGAGCTGTTTTTT. Translation: CASRRTGSGELFF.